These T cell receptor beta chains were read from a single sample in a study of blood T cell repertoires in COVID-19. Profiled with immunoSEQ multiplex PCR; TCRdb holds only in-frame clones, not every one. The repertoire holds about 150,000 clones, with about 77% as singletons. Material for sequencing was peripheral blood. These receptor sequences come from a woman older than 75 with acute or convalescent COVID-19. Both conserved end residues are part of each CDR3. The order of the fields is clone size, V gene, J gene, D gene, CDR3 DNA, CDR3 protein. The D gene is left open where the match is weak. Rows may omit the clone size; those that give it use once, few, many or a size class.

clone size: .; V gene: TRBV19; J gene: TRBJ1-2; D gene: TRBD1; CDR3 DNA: TGTGCCAGTAGTATAGGGACAGGAGAATACACCTTC; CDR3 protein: CASSIGTGEYTF
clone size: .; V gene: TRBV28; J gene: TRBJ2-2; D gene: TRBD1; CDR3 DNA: TGTGCCAGCAGCACCACGGGACAGGGGGACACCGGGGAGCTGTTTTTT; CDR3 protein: CASSTTGQGDTGELFF
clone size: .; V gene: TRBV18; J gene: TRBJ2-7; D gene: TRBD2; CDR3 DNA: TGTGCCAGCTCACGCGAGGGGCTAGCGGGAGGCGAGCAGTACTTC; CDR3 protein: CASSREGLAGGEQYF
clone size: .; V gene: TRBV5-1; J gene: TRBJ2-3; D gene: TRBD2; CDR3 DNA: TGCGCCAGCAGCTTGAGACTAGCGGGGTCCACAGATACGCAGTATTTT; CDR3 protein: CASSLRLAGSTDTQYF
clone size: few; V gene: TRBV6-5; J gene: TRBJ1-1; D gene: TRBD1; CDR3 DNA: TGTGCCAGCAGTTACTCGGAACCGGGACAGGGGGCTGAAGCTTTCTTT; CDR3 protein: CASSYSEPGQGAEAFF
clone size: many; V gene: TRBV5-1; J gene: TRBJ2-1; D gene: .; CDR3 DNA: TGCGCCAGCGGCGATGGAGGCGCCTACAATGAGCAGTTCTTC; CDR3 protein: CASGDGGAYNEQFF
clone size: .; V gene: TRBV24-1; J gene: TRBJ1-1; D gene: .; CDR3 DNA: TGTGCCACCAGTGCCACTGGGAGGGCCACTGAAGCTTTCTTT; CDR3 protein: CATSATGRATEAFF
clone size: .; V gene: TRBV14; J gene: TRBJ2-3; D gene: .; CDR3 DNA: TGTGCCAGCAGCCCGGGGGGCCGCGGGAGAGATGGGTCCACAGATACGCAGTATTTT; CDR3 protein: CASSPGGRGRDGSTDTQYF
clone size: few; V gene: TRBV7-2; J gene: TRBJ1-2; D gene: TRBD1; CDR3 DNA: TGTGCCAGCAGCTTATTTGTTACGGGACAGGGGGCAAGGGGCTACACCTTC; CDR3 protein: CASSLFVTGQGARGYTF
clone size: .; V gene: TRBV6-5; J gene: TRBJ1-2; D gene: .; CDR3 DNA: TGTGCCAGCACCCGTACTGATGCGGGTGGCTACACCTTC; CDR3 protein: CASTRTDAGGYTF
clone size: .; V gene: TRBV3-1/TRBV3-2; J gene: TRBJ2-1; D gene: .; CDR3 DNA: TGTGCCAGCAGCCGTATCGGCGGGAACAATGAGCAGTTCTTC; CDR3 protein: CASSRIGGNNEQFF
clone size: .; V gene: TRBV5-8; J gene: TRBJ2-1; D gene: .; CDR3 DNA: TGTGCCAGCAGGCATACAGGGTACAATGAGCAGTTCTTC; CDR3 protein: CASRHTGYNEQFF
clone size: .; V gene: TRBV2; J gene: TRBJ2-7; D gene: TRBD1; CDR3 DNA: TGTGCCAGCAGTGATGGACAGGCAAGCTCCTACGAGCAGTACTTC; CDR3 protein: CASSDGQASSYEQYF
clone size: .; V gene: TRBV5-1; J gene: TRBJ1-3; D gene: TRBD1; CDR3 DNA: TGCGCCAGCAGCTTGGGACAGGGGGCAGGTGGAAACACCATATATTTT; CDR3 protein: CASSLGQGAGGNTIYF
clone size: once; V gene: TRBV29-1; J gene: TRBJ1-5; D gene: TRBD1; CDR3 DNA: TGCAGCGTCGCGACAGGGGGAAACAATCAGCCCCAGCATTTT; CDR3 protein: CSVATGGNNQPQHF
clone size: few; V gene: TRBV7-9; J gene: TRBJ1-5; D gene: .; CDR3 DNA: TGTGCCAGCAGTCATACAGGTAGCAATCAGCCCCAGCATTTT; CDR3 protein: CASSHTGSNQPQHF
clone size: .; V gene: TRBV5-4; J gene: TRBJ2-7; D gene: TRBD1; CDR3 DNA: TGTGCCAGCAGCTTGGAACCGACAGGGGGCTCCTACGAGCAGTACTTC; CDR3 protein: CASSLEPTGGSYEQYF
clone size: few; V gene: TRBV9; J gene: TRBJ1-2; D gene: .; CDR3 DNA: TGTGCCAGCAGCGCCCAGGGGACCTATGGCTACACCTTC; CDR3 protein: CASSAQGTYGYTF
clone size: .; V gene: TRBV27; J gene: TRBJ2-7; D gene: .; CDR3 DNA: TGTGCCAGCAGTCTCCAGGGGTTGAAGCAGTACTTC; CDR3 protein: CASSLQGLKQYF
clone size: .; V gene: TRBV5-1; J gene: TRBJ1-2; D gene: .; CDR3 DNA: TGCGCCAGCAGCTTGTCGTCAGACTATGGCTACACCTTC; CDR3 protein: CASSLSSDYGYTF
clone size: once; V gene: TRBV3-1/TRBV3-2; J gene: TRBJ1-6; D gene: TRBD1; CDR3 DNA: TGTGCCAGCAGCCAAGTATTGACAGGGGTCTATAATTCACCCCTCCACTTT; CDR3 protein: CASSQVLTGVYNSPLHF
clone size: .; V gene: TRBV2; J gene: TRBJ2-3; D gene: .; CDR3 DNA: TGTGCCAGCAGGGACGGGGGGCTAAACACAGATACGCAGTATTTT; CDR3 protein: CASRDGGLNTDTQYF
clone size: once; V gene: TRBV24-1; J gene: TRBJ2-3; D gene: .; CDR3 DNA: TGTGCCACCAGTGACGGGGGAACAGATACGCAGTATTTT; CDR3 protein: CATSDGGTDTQYF
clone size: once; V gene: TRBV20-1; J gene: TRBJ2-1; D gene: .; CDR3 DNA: TGCAGTGCTAGTTTCCCTAGGGGGGGGCGGTACAATGAGCAGTTCTTC; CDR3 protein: CSASFPRGGRYNEQFF
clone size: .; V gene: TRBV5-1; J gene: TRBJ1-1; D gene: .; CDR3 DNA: TGCGCCAGCAGCATCCAGGGGTTCACTGAAGCTTTCTTT; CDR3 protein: CASSIQGFTEAFF
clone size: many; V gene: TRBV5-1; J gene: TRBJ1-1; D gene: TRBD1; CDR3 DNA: TGCGCCAGCAGCGTTGGACAGGGCCCCTCTGAAGCTTTCTTT; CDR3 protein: CASSVGQGPSEAFF